The 19 T cell receptor beta chains listed next were all sequenced from one sample in a study of blood T cells in healthy people across ages. With a J-beta primer mix and a sample-barcoded 5' primer, a second PCR ran about 7 to 12 cycles. TCRdb called the 5' RACE reads again in MiXCR, with one record for every CDR3 protein. This sample carries about 400,000 distinct CDR3 sequences, about 55% of them seen once, and the ten largest clones take 45% to 60%. The sample consisted of blood. The receptors come from a man in his 60s in good health.

This clonotype has a handful of counts. This chain uses TRBV20-1 with TRBJ2-1; D is perhaps TRBD1 (6 bases). Trimming left V 3 bases short and J 2 bases short, with 20 bases between. CDR1 is DFQATT, CDR2 SNEGSKA, per germline (reference sequence). The CDR3 covers 17 residues. The CDR3 is CSASGSGFGTPYNEQFF. The CDR3 DNA reads TGCAGTGCTAGTGGAAGTGGATTCGGGACACCCTACAATGAGCAGTTCTTC.

The chain joins TRBV4-3 to TRBJ2-7, with D perhaps given as TRBD1 or TRBD2 (5 bases each). Germline values: CDR1 LGHNA, CDR2 YSLEER. This CDR3 is built from 16 residues. Trimming removed 0 bases from V and 2 bases from J, with 14 bases in between. The CDR3 loop reads CASSQDFPGTTYEQYF. CDR3 nucleotides: TGCGCCAGCAGCCAAGATTTCCCAGGGACCACCTACGAGCAGTACTTC.

As to this clonotype: One end of the junction varies from germline; a read error may be responsible. The genes are TRBV4-2 and TRBJ2-4, with D perhaps matching TRBD2 (6 bases). The assigned J gene may be wrong: the sequence end matches TRBJ2-7 better. The germline V gene encodes CDR1 LGHNA and CDR2 YNFKEQ. The CDR3 length is 14 residues. CDR3 in DNA: TGTGCCAACAGCCAGAGGCGAGGAGGGTACGAGCAGTACTTC. Its protein product is CANSQRRGGYEQYF.

The gene calls are TRBV7-2 and TRBJ2-7; D may be TRBD2 (6 bases). Per germline, CDR1 SGHTA and CDR2 FQGNSA. The CDR3 spans 12 residues. Trimming removed 10 bases from V and 2 bases from J, with 12 bases in between. Written as DNA, the CDR3 is TGTGCCATACGGGACTTAACCTACGAGCAGTACTTC. This codes for CAIRDLTYEQYF.

The genes are TRBV9 and TRBJ2-1; the D gene could be TRBD1 or TRBD2 (5 bases each). CDR3 length equals 15 residues. Trimming removed 0 bases from V and 6 bases from J, with 13 bases in between. CDR1 is SGDLS, CDR2 YYNGEE, per germline. This CDR3 reads CASSVGPDGGNEQFF. The CDR3 coding sequence is TGTGCCAGCAGCGTAGGGCCCGATGGGGGCAATGAGCAGTTCTTC.

This clonotype was detected only a few times. The rearrangement links TRBV7-9 to TRBJ1-2; 7 nucleotides agree with TRBD1. With 7 bases clipped from V and 13 bases from J, the junction kept 24 bases outside the gene matches. Germline values: CDR1 SEHNR, CDR2 FQNEAQ (reference sequence). The length of the CDR3 is 16 residues. CDR3: CASTPGYGGTASYGTF. CDR3 nucleotide sequence: TGTGCCAGCACCCCAGGTTACGGGGGGACAGCTTCTTATGGCACCTTC.

This clonotype was observed at least ten times. CDR3 protein: CASSPPTGLRTEAFF. CDR3 nucleotides: TGTGCCAGCAGTCCGCCGACAGGCCTTCGCACTGAAGCTTTCTTT. The chain carries TRBV12-3 or TRBV12-4 and TRBJ1-1; a weak D match, TRBD1 (6 bases). V lost 5 bases, J lost 4 bases, and 17 bases lay in between. The CDR3 contains 15 residues.

The chain joins TRBV6-2 or TRBV6-3 to TRBJ1-5; TRBD1 matches 7 bases. The V and J ends lost 4 bases and 0 bases, in that order; junction bases with no gene match: 3. The germline V gene has CDR1 MNHEY and CDR2 SVGEGT. The CDR3 extends over 15 amino acids. The DNA of the CDR3 is TGTGCCAGCAGTTGGGGACAGTATAGCAATCAGCCCCAGCATTTT. This codes for CASSWGQYSNQPQHF.

The chain carries TRBV7-9 and TRBJ2-3, with D possibly being TRBD2 (7 bases). Germline CDR1 and CDR2: SEHNR and FQNEAQ (reference sequence). The CDR3 spans 15 residues. The germline V and J ends were trimmed by 7 bases and 4 bases, with 18 bases remaining between them. Written as DNA, the CDR3 is TGTGCCAGCATGTTTGGTGGGGGGGCTGCAGATACGCAGTATTTT. It encodes CASMFGGGAADTQYF.

This clonotype has at least ten counts. The V call is TRBV7-2, the J call TRBJ2-3; 7 bases align to TRBD1. V shed 5 bases and J 5 bases; nucleotides not matched to a gene: 4. Germline assignment: CDR1 SGHTA and CDR2 FQGNSA. CDR3 length: 13 residues. DNA of the CDR3: TGTGCCAGCAGCCCCCGGGACAGAGATACGCAGTATTTT. It yields the protein CASSPRDRDTQYF. Together with reference TRBV7-2 and TRBJ2-3, the CDR3 gives the full variable domain: GAGVSQSPSNKVTEKGKDVELRCDPISGHTALYWYRQSLGQGLEFLIYFQGNSAPDKSGLPSDRFSAERTGGSVSTLTIQRTQQEDSAVYLCASSPRDRDTQYFGPGTRLTVL.

The chain links TRBV7-2 to TRBJ2-7, with 10 bases aligning to TRBD2. The CDR3 is 18 amino acids. CDR1 SGHTA and CDR2 FQGNSA come from the germline V gene. V was clipped by 1 base and J by 0 bases; unmatched bases: 9. CDR3 sequence (DNA): TGTGCCAGCAGCTTAGACGTATCCGGGACTAGCGTCTCCTACGAGCAGTACTTC. It is translated as CASSLDVSGTSVSYEQYF.

V usage is TRBV5-4 and J usage is TRBJ2-6; TRBD1 aligns across 7 bases. Germline V gene lookup returns CDR1 SGHNT and CDR2 YYREEE (reference sequence). With 5 bases clipped from V and 0 bases from J, the junction kept 8 bases outside the gene matches. This CDR3 has 17 residues. This CDR3 reads CASSNPGQFSGANVLTF. As DNA, the CDR3 is TGTGCCAGCAGTAACCCGGGACAGTTCTCTGGGGCCAACGTCCTGACTTTC.

Only a few counts were recorded for this clonotype. The genes are TRBV28 and TRBJ2-6; D is unresolved. This CDR3 region has 16 residues. Trimming pared 2 bases from V and 3 bases from J, leaving 11 bases between. Per germline, CDR1 MDHEN and CDR2 SYDVKM. CDR3 sequence reads: CASSLPPVGGANVLTF. The CDR3 nucleotides are TGTGCCAGCAGTTTACCCCCCGTCGGTGGGGCCAACGTCCTGACTTTC.

The rearrangement links TRBV6-1 to TRBJ2-2, with 10 positions matching TRBD1. The CDR3 sequence is 17 residues long. CDR1 is MNHNS and CDR2 is SASEGT in the germline V gene. Trimming cost V 5 bases and J 4 bases; bases outside gene matches: 10. DNA for the CDR3: TGTGCCAGCAGTCGAAAATTCCGGGACAGGGGCACCGGGGAGCTGTTTTTT. This sequence encodes CASSRKFRDRGTGELFF.

As for this clonotype: This may stem from a read error, because a much larger clone lies one nucleotide away. The chain is built from TRBV29-1 and TRBJ2-1; D uncertain. The CDR3 has 14 amino acids. The V gene lost 5 bases and the J gene lost 10 bases, with 21 bases spanning the gap. Germline V gene sequence: CDR1 SQVTM, CDR2 ANQGSEA. CDR3 sequence: CSVLPQLNPYEQFF. The CDR3 DNA follows: TGCAGCGTTCTCCCACAACTGAACCCCTACGAGCAGTTCTTC.

This clonotype was detected once. The V gene is TRBV5-6, the J gene TRBJ1-2, with a possible D match to TRBD1 (5 bases). The CDR3 runs 14 residues. With 2 bases removed from V and 4 bases from J, the gap between germline ends came to 12 bases. From germline, CDR1 is SGHDT and CDR2 YYEEEE. CDR3 nucleotide sequence: TGTGCCAGCAGCTTCGGGACCAAGACCTATGGCTACACCTTC. Translating gives CASSFGTKTYGYTF.

This rearrangement joins TRBV29-1 to TRBJ2-5; D may match TRBD1 or TRBD2 (5 bases each). The DNA end is more similar to TRBJ2-7, so the J call may be wrong. The CDR3 is 16 residues long. In germline, CDR1 is SQVTM, CDR2 ANQGSEA. CDR3 in amino acids: CSVEDQGLGRPYEQYF. The DNA for the CDR3 is TGCAGCGTTGAAGATCAAGGGTTGGGACGGCCCTACGAGCAGTACTTC.

On this clonotype itself: A much larger clonotype is one base distant, so this may be a read error. The chain links TRBV5-4 to TRBJ2-3; TRBD2 aligns across 12 bases. CDR3 length equals 15 residues. V lost 5 bases, J lost 9 bases, and 10 bases stayed unmatched. Germline V CDR1 and CDR2: SGHNT, YYREEE (reference sequence). This CDR3 reads CASSKLAGGIETQYF. In DNA, the CDR3 is TGTGCCAGCAGTAAGCTAGCGGGAGGGATAGAGACGCAGTATTTT.

This clonotype turned up a few times. The gene calls are TRBV25-1 and TRBJ1-4; D remains unclear. The ends were cut back, 4 bases at V and 7 bases at J, with 7 bases in the middle. Germline V lookup: CDR1 MGHDK, CDR2 SYGVNS. The CDR3 has 12 residues. The CDR3 DNA is TGTGCCAGCAGTGGGCACTCTGAAAAACTGTTTTTT. Its translation: CASSGHSEKLFF. The full variable domain, its missing parts supplied by reference TRBV25-1 and TRBJ1-4, is EADIYQTPRYLVIGTGKKITLECSQTMGHDKMYWYQQDPGMELHLIHYSYGVNSTEKGDLSSESTVSRIRTEHFPLTLESARPSHTSQYLCASSGHSEKLFFGSGTQLSVL.